These 32 T cell receptor beta chains were sequenced from one sample in a study of CD8+CD57+ T cells in acquired aplastic anemia. Previously, flow cytometry had revealed CD8+CD57+ cell expansion in the patients chosen for sequencing. Both TCR beta VDJ combination and CDR3 sequence profiling were carried out. Genomic DNA was the template for this profiling. TCRdb redid the calling of the reads with MiXCR, one entry per CDR3 protein. Of around 200,000 distinct CDR3 sequences in the sample, around 50% were seen once. Sample: sorted CD4+, CD8+, or CD8+CD57+ T cells (not recorded which) from PBMCs. These receptors originate from a human donor with aplastic anemia.

The chain is built from TRBV19 and TRBJ2-7, with 7 bases aligning to TRBD2. V lost 5 bases to trimming and J lost 6 bases; unmatched junction nucleotides: 4. The CDR3 length is 12 residues. The germline CDR1 and CDR2 sequences are LNHDA and SQIVND (reference sequence). The CDR3 spells CASSEGGTEQYF. The CDR3 DNA reads TGTGCCAGTAGTGAGGGAGGGACCGAGCAGTACTTC.

This chain joins TRBV2 and TRBJ2-3; D unresolved. V shed 1 base and J shed 2 bases, with 4 bases lying between them. The germline V gene has CDR1 SNHLY and CDR2 FYNNEI. This CDR3 region has 13 residues. CDR3 bases: TGTGCCAGCAGTGAAGAATTCACAGATACGCAGTATTTT. Translating it yields CASSEEFTDTQYF.

Many counts were recorded for this clonotype. The chain recombines TRBV7-9 with TRBJ2-2; D unclear. Germline-derived CDR1 and CDR2 are SEHNR and FQNEAQ (reference sequence). The CDR3 runs 14 residues. Trimming pared 0 bases from V and 11 bases from J, leaving 13 bases between. Written as DNA, the CDR3 is TGTGCCAGCAGCTTAGCAGAGGTCGTCGGTGAGCTGTTTTTT. It codes for CASSLAEVVGELFF.

The chain joins TRBV19 to TRBJ1-2; D remains unclear. Trimming pared 7 bases from V and 3 bases from J, leaving 12 bases between. Germline loops: CDR1 LNHDA, CDR2 SQIVND (reference sequence). The length of the CDR3 is 13 residues. DNA for the CDR3: TGTGCCAGTATTAGTCGAGAAGACTATGGCTACACCTTC. This gives the protein CASISREDYGYTF. The complete variable domain, with remaining parts taken from reference TRBV19 and TRBJ1-2, reads DGGITQSPKYLFRKEGQNVTLSCEQNLNHDAMYWYRQDPGQGLRLIYYSQIVNDFQKGDIAEGYSVSREKKESFPLTVTSAQKNPTAFYLCASISREDYGYTFGSGTRLTVV.

This chain links TRBV11-2 with TRBJ1-1; possible D gene TRBD1, 5 bases. CDR1 is SGHAT, CDR2 FQNNGV, per germline. This CDR3 is built from 12 residues. V lost 6 bases, J lost 7 bases, and 12 bases lay in between. CDR3 in DNA: TGTGCCAGCAGTCCCGACAGAAGTGAAGCTTTCTTT. Protein product: CASSPDRSEAFF.

The V and J genes are TRBV5-6 and TRBJ2-5; TRBD1 aligns across 8 bases. The J call may be incorrect, as the DNA end agrees better with TRBJ2-7. The germline CDR1 and CDR2 sequences are SGHDT and YYEEEE. The CDR3 covers 14 residues. The chain's CDR3 is CASSSGQGNPEQYF. In DNA form, the CDR3 reads TGTGCCAGCAGCTCCGGACAGGGTAATCCCGAGCAGTACTTC.

This clonotype occurred a few times. This chain links TRBV19 with TRBJ2-7; D gene ambiguous. CDR3 length: 13 residues. V gave up 3 bases and J gave up 3 bases, with 9 bases separating them. Per germline, CDR1 LNHDA and CDR2 SQIVND (reference sequence). The DNA for the CDR3 is TGTGCCAGTAGTATTGGGGTCGGCTACGAGCAGTACTTC. Its translation: CASSIGVGYEQYF.

The chain joins TRBV24-1 to TRBJ1-2; 8 bases fit TRBD1. The CDR3 is made up of 15 amino acids. With 7 bases clipped from V and 4 bases from J, the junction kept 10 bases outside the gene matches. Germline V lookup: CDR1 KGHDR, CDR2 SFDVKD. CDR3 bases: TGTGCCACCAGCCCCGGCAGGGGGCTAGGCTATGGCTACACCTTC. Translating gives CATSPGRGLGYGYTF.

The genes are TRBV24-1 and TRBJ2-1, with D perhaps TRBD2 (7 bases). The CDR3 sequence is 11 residues long. With 10 bases removed from V and 10 bases from J, the gap between germline ends came to 13 bases. Germline assignment: CDR1 KGHDR and CDR2 SFDVKD. The CDR3 loop is CATGGQGEQFF. DNA for the CDR3: TGTGCCACGGGAGGGCAGGGGGAGCAGTTCTTC.

V and J are TRBV24-1 and TRBJ2-5, with D possibly TRBD2 on 7 matching bases. Trimming left V 3 bases short and J 4 bases short, with 14 bases between. CDR3 length: 15 amino acids. The germline gives CDR1 KGHDR, CDR2 SFDVKD. The CDR3 nucleotides are TGTGCCACCAGTGATCCTACGGGGGGCACAGAGACCCAGTACTTC. It encodes CATSDPTGGTETQYF.

The chain carries TRBV24-1 and TRBJ2-7, with D tentatively TRBD2 (5 bases). Germline V lookup: CDR1 KGHDR, CDR2 SFDVKD. Trimming pared 7 bases from V and 3 bases from J, leaving 12 bases between. The CDR3 length is 13 residues. The CDR3 DNA reads as TGTGCCACCAGCTCCCTTGGACTCTACGAGCAGTACTTC. This codes for CATSSLGLYEQYF.

This clonotype was observed at least ten times. The chain joins TRBV19 to TRBJ1-2; TRBD1 matches 10 bases. V shed 7 bases and J 2 bases; nucleotides not matched to a gene: 7. The CDR3 consists of 15 residues. Germline CDR1 LNHDA, CDR2 SQIVND (reference sequence). CDR3 sequence (DNA): TGTGCCAGTACCCAGACAGGGGGCGCGAACTATGGCTACACCTTC. Encoded protein: CASTQTGGANYGYTF.

This clonotype was detected many times. The chain recombines TRBV24-1 with TRBJ2-7; maybe TRBD1 (6 bases). Germline CDR1 KGHDR, CDR2 SFDVKD. This CDR3 is built from 12 residues. The V end lost 10 bases, the J end lost 3 bases, and 12 bases lay between the germline ends. CDR3 sequence: CATGDTDYEQYF. Written as DNA, the CDR3 is TGTGCCACAGGGGACACGGACTACGAGCAGTACTTC.

The chain recombines TRBV11-3 with TRBJ2-7; tentative D call: TRBD2 (5 bases). The CDR3 is 11 residues long. Per germline, CDR1 SGHNT and CDR2 YENEEA. The V end lost 6 bases, the J end lost 9 bases, and 12 bases lay between the germline ends. The chain's CDR3 is CASSKGEGQYF. CDR3 bases: TGTGCCAGCAGTAAGGGTGAGGGGCAGTACTTC. Full variable domain (remainder filled in from reference TRBV11-3 and TRBJ2-7): EAGVVQSPRYKIIEKKQPVAFWCNPISGHNTLYWYLQNLGQGPELLIRYENEEAVDDSQLPKDRFSAERLKGVDSTLKIQPAELGDSAVYLCASSKGEGQYFGPGTRLTVT.

This rearrangement joins TRBV12-3 or TRBV12-4 to TRBJ1-5, with TRBD1 as a possible D gene (5 bases). Trimming shortened V by 0 bases and J by 1 base, and 13 bases separated the two germline ends. CDR3 size: 17 residues. CDR3 amino acids: CASSLARQGRSNQPQHF. For the CDR3, the DNA is TGTGCCAGCAGTTTAGCGCGTCAGGGTCGGAGCAATCAGCCCCAGCATTTT.

The chain joins TRBV5-1 to TRBJ2-3; D unclear. The germline gives CDR1 SGHRS, CDR2 YFSETQ. The CDR3 length is 11 residues. V gave up 0 bases and J gave up 10 bases, with 6 bases separating them. CDR3 region: CASSLGDPQYF. As DNA, the CDR3 is TGCGCCAGCAGCTTGGGCGATCCGCAGTATTTT.

To note about this clonotype: A much larger clone differs from this one at a single base, so this may be a read error. The chain joins TRBV5-6 to TRBJ1-5, with D possibly matching TRBD1 (6 bases). The length of the CDR3 is 15 residues. CDR1 SGHDT and CDR2 YYEEEE come from the germline V gene. The CDR3 sequence is CASSFRQALNHPQHF. The CDR3 DNA sequence: TGTGCCAGCAGCTTTCGACAGGCCCTCAATCATCCCCAGCATTTT.

The chain combines TRBV2 with TRBJ2-1; D may correspond to TRBD1 or TRBD2 (6 bases each). CDR3 length: 15 amino acids. Deletions cut 8 bases from V and 9 bases from J, with 23 bases between. The germline CDR1 and CDR2 sequences are SNHLY and FYNNEI. The CDR3 reads CASCWSAAGEAEQFF. In nucleotides, the CDR3 is TGTGCCAGCTGCTGGAGTGCGGCAGGGGAGGCTGAGCAGTTCTTC.

This clonotype was detected ten times or more. The genes are TRBV2 and TRBJ2-1, with D perhaps matching TRBD1 (6 bases). This CDR3 is built from 16 residues. V was trimmed by 1 base and J by 1 base, leaving 11 bases between them. From germline, CDR1 is SNHLY and CDR2 FYNNEI. CDR3 in DNA: TGTGCCAGCAGTGAAGGTCGCACAGGGTCCTACAATGAGCAGTTCTTC. This encodes CASSEGRTGSYNEQFF.

Regarding this clonotype: This could be a read error, since a much larger clone is one nucleotide away. The chain employs TRBV7-2 and TRBJ1-1, with D unresolved. Trimming took off 0 bases at V and 6 bases at J, with 5 bases between the two ends. This CDR3 spans 12 amino acids. The germline CDR1 and CDR2 sequences are SGHTA and FQGNSA. The CDR3 DNA reads TGTGCCAGCAGCTTAGCAGGTCCTGAAGCTTTCTTT. Translation gives CASSLAGPEAFF.

This clonotype appeared a few times. The chain links TRBV19 to TRBJ1-1; tentative D call: TRBD1 (5 bases). The ends were cut back, 3 bases at V and 6 bases at J, with 17 bases in the middle. Germline V CDR1 and CDR2: LNHDA, SQIVND (reference sequence). CDR3 length equals 15 residues. CDR3 region: CASSMGDAAAAEAFF. CDR3 coding DNA: TGTGCCAGTAGTATGGGGGACGCGGCGGCCGCTGAAGCTTTCTTT. The full variable domain, with the rest looked up from reference TRBV19 and TRBJ1-1, is DGGITQSPKYLFRKEGQNVTLSCEQNLNHDAMYWYRQDPGQGLRLIYYSQIVNDFQKGDIAEGYSVSREKKESFPLTVTSAQKNPTAFYLCASSMGDAAAAEAFFGQGTRLTVV.

In its sample, this clonotype was seen many times. The rearrangement uses TRBV7-9 and TRBJ2-2; no reliable D call. Germline lookup yields CDR1 SEHNR and CDR2 FQNEAQ (reference sequence). The V gene lost 5 bases and the J gene lost 4 bases, with 8 bases spanning the gap. This CDR3 region has 13 residues. Here the CDR3 DNA reads TGTGCCAGCAGCCGTGACACCACCGGGGAGCTGTTTTTT. This encodes CASSRDTTGELFF.

The rearrangement uses TRBV25-1 and TRBJ1-6; possibly TRBD1 for D (5 bases). Germline V CDR1 and CDR2: MGHDK, SYGVNS. This CDR3 has 16 residues. V was cut by 4 bases and J by 7 bases, with 17 bases left in between. The CDR3 loop reads CASSARGVRRNSPLHF. As DNA, the CDR3 is TGTGCCAGCAGTGCGCGGGGGGTAAGAAGGAATTCACCCCTCCACTTT.

Here the CDR3 DNA reads TGTGCCATCAGTGATGGACTAAACTATGGCTACACCTTC. Protein product: CAISDGLNYGYTF. The rearrangement joins TRBV10-3 to TRBJ1-2; D is unclear. The CDR3 consists of 13 residues. V was clipped by 3 bases and J by 2 bases, with 7 bases between them. Germline-derived CDR1 and CDR2 are ENHRY and SYGVKD.

The CDR3 loop is CSARQGSYEQYF. The DNA for the CDR3 is TGCAGTGCCAGACAGGGCTCCTACGAGCAGTACTTC. The chain joins TRBV20-1 to TRBJ2-7, with TRBD1 matching 7 bases. V was pared by 6 bases and J by 0 bases, with 2 bases of the junction left unmatched. Germline V gene lookup returns CDR1 DFQATT and CDR2 SNEGSKA (reference sequence). CDR3 length equals 12 residues.

The rearrangement uses TRBV7-6 and TRBJ1-2; possibly TRBD1 for D (6 bases). The V end was cut by 5 bases, the J end by 3 bases, with 22 bases between. This CDR3 contains 17 residues. CDR1 is SGHVS, CDR2 FNYEAQ, per germline. In DNA, the CDR3 is TGTGCCAGCAGCGCGGGCAAGAGCGCAGGGGACTACTATGGCTACACCTTC. Residues: CASSAGKSAGDYYGYTF.

Worth noting for this clonotype: Since no conserved phenylalanine or tryptophan closes the CDR3, a read error is the likely cause. The J gene is TRBJ1-5, the V gene TRBV12-3 or TRBV12-4; D not certain. The CDR3 runs to 12 residues. The V end was cut by 4 bases, the J end by 5 bases, with 6 bases between. CDR3: CASSSRYQPQHS. The CDR3 DNA sequence: TGTGCCAGCAGTTCACGGTATCAGCCCCAGCATTCT.

This clonotype was recorded at least ten times. The chain recombines TRBV3-1 with TRBJ1-6; unclear D gene. The CDR3 runs to 14 residues. Trimming took 3 bases from V and 6 from J, leaving 9 bases between them. Per germline, CDR1 LGHDT and CDR2 YNNKEL (reference sequence). The DNA for the CDR3 is TGTGCCAGCAGCCAGGGGAATCGTAATTCACCCCTCCACTTT. Its protein is CASSQGNRNSPLHF.

This clonotype occurred many times. V gene TRBV6-2 or TRBV6-3 combines with J gene TRBJ2-3; TRBD1 might be the D (6 bases). The V gene lost 5 bases and the J gene lost 1 base, with 13 bases spanning the gap. The CDR3 is 15 residues long. The germline V gene has CDR1 MNHEY and CDR2 SVGEGT. CDR3 DNA: TGTGCCAGCAGTAAACCGAACAGGGGCACAGATACGCAGTATTTT. Its translation is CASSKPNRGTDTQYF.

The chain joins TRBV6-1 to TRBJ2-3; 16 bases align to TRBD2. The germline gives CDR1 MNHNS, CDR2 SASEGT. The CDR3 sequence is 17 residues long. V lost 6 bases and J lost 4; bases outside the gene matches: 7. Written as DNA, the CDR3 is TGTGCCAGCAGACTCGGGACTAGCGGGGGGGCCCCAGATACGCAGTATTTT. This gives the protein CASRLGTSGGAPDTQYF.

The gene calls are TRBV24-1 and TRBJ1-2; D gene ambiguous. Trimming cost V 2 bases and J 4 bases, with 10 bases left between them. Germline CDR1 is KGHDR and CDR2 is SFDVKD. CDR3 size: 14 residues. In DNA, the CDR3 is TGTGCCACCAGTGATTCGTCGGAGGCCTATGGCTACACCTTC. Residues: CATSDSSEAYGYTF.

The genes are TRBV4-2 and TRBJ2-5, with 9 bases identical to TRBD2. CDR3 length: 15 residues. The V gene end was trimmed by 0 bases and the J gene end by 8 bases; junction bases not matched to a gene: 7. Germline V gives CDR1 LGHNA, CDR2 YNFKEQ. Here the CDR3 reads CASSQEASGARTQYF. In DNA, the CDR3 is TGTGCCAGCAGCCAAGAAGCTAGCGGGGCCCGCACCCAGTACTTC.